The 27 T cell receptor beta chains listed next were all sequenced from one sample in a study of cytomegalovirus exposure and HLA in healthy donors. Both 60 Vbeta primers and 13 Jbeta primers went into the PCR. The table came from immunoSEQ multiplex PCR; TCRdb's copy has only in-frame clones and leaves some out. The table includes about 160,000 clones, roughly 80% detected once. The sequencing sample was made of PBMCs. These receptors were collected from a man aged 50 or older in good health and CMV-seropositive.

This sequence joins TRBV6-5 and TRBJ2-5, with TRBD1 matching over 8 bases. The germline V gene has CDR1 MNHEY and CDR2 SVGAGI. This CDR3 has 13 amino acids. The trim removed 2 bases at V and 9 bases at J, leaving 5 bases unmatched. Here the CDR3 reads CASSYRTGRAQYF. CDR3 in DNA: TGTGCCAGCAGTTACCGGACAGGGCGGGCCCAGTACTTC.

The chain joins TRBV19 to TRBJ1-5; no definite D call. The CDR3 loop spans 14 amino acids. Per germline, CDR1 LNHDA and CDR2 SQIVND (reference sequence). With 3 bases removed from V and 2 bases from J, the gap between germline ends came to 8 bases. DNA for the CDR3: TGTGCCAGTAGTATGTCGAGCGGCAATCAGCCCCAGCATTTT. This encodes CASSMSSGNQPQHF.

Regarding this clone: One end of the junction fails to match germline, which may point to a read error. Other DNA sequences from this sample encode an identical CDR3 as well. The chain combines TRBV19 with TRBJ2-7; TRBD2 is a possible D gene (5 bases). Germline lookup yields CDR1 LNHDA and CDR2 SQIVND (reference sequence). The CDR3 consists of 14 residues. Here the CDR3 reads CASSTAGAPYEQYF. DNA for the CDR3: TGTGCCAGTAGTACTGCGGGCGCGCCCTATGAGCAGTACTTC.

The gene calls are TRBV15 and TRBJ2-3, with 10 bases aligning to TRBD1. V shed 0 bases, J shed 8 bases, and the junction held 5 bases outside the gene matches. Germline lookup yields CDR1 LNHNV and CDR2 YYDKDF (reference sequence). This CDR3 has 15 residues. CDR3 in amino acids: CATSREGRQGATQYF. The CDR3 DNA reads as TGTGCCACCAGCAGAGAGGGCAGACAGGGGGCTACGCAGTATTTT.

CDR3 nucleotides: TGTGCCAGCAGCTTGAGGGGAATGAACACTGAAGCTTTCTTT. As protein: CASSLRGMNTEAFF. V is TRBV5-4 and J is TRBJ1-1, with D possibly being TRBD1 (5 bases). CDR3 length: 14 amino acids. With 1 base removed from V and 0 bases from J, the gap between germline ends came to 7 bases. CDR1 and CDR2 from the germline V gene are SGHNT and YYREEE (reference sequence).

A word on this clone: A read error may account for a junction end that differs from germline. The V call is TRBV4-2, the J call TRBJ2-5; the match to TRBD2 covers 7 bases. The CDR3 totals 14 residues. CDR1 is LGHNA and CDR2 is YNFKEQ in the germline V gene. The CDR3 sequence is CAGSRESSGETQYF. CDR3 sequence (DNA): TGTGCCGGCAGCCGCGAGAGTAGCGGGGAGACCCAGTACTTC.

This chain links TRBV6-4 with TRBJ1-1; perhaps TRBD1 as D (5 bases). This CDR3 is 14 amino acids long. Germline CDR1 is MRHNA and CDR2 is SNTAGT. V dropped 4 bases and J dropped 6 bases, with 15 bases sitting between them. The DNA of the CDR3 is TGTGCCAGCAGTGTTGAGGCAGGGCGTTCTGAAGCTTTCTTT. Its protein product is CASSVEAGRSEAFF.

The chain combines TRBV2 with TRBJ2-5; D remains ambiguous. Trimming stripped 4 bases from V and 2 bases from J, with 11 bases between. The CDR3 length is 14 residues. CDR1 is SNHLY, CDR2 FYNNEI, per germline. As DNA, the CDR3 is TGTGCCAGCAGTGGCAGGTACCTTCAAGAGACCCAGTACTTC. This codes for CASSGRYLQETQYF. Drawing the rest from reference TRBV2 and TRBJ2-5, the complete variable domain is EPEVTQTPSHQVTQMGQEVILRCVPISNHLYFYWYRQILGQKVEFLVSFYNNEISEKSEIFDDQFSVERPDGSNFTLKIRSTKLEDSAMYFCASSGRYLQETQYFGPGTRLLVL.

The chain uses TRBV28 and TRBJ1-5; TRBD1 matches at 8 bases. This CDR3 spans 14 amino acids. Germline CDR1 and CDR2: MDHEN and SYDVKM. With V trimmed by 6 bases and J by 5 bases, 6 bases remained unmatched. The CDR3 here is CASSGQGTYQPQHF. The CDR3 DNA follows: TGTGCCAGCAGCGGACAGGGAACCTATCAGCCCCAGCATTTT.

This clone occurred a few times. This chain connects TRBV9 to TRBJ1-6; no firm D call. The CDR3 spans 15 residues. The germline V gene has CDR1 SGDLS and CDR2 YYNGEE. V gave up 0 bases and J gave up 5 bases, with 9 bases separating them. In nucleotides, the CDR3 is TGTGCCAGCAGCGTAGTTGGCAACAATAATTCACCCCTCCACTTT. Its protein is CASSVVGNNNSPLHF.

The chain is built from TRBV7-2 and TRBJ2-4; TRBD2 matches 8 bases. This CDR3 is built from 17 residues. CDR1 is SGHTA and CDR2 is FQGNSA in the germline V gene. V lost 2 bases, J lost 0 bases, and 6 bases stayed unmatched. Here the CDR3 DNA reads TGTGCCAGCAGCTTATCGTCTAGCGGGTTAGCCAAAAACATTCAGTACTTC. Its translation: CASSLSSSGLAKNIQYF.

This rearrangement joins TRBV28 to TRBJ1-2; TRBD1 matches at 7 bases. The germline gives CDR1 MDHEN, CDR2 SYDVKM. The CDR3 length is 17 residues. V trimming: 1 base; J trimming: 2 bases; junction bases outside the gene matches: 10. CDR3 sequence reads: CASSLFAGGKRNYGYTF. CDR3 nucleotides: TGTGCCAGCAGTTTATTTGCAGGGGGAAAGAGAAACTATGGCTACACCTTC.

J is TRBJ2-3 and V is TRBV6-1; 11 bases align to TRBD2. Germline V gives CDR1 MNHNS, CDR2 SASEGT. Unmatched junction bases numbered 7, after V lost 11 bases and J lost 3 bases. This CDR3 spans 14 amino acids. DNA of the CDR3: TGTGCCGGAACTAGCGGGGGATTAACAGATACGCAGTATTTT. Translating gives CAGTSGGLTDTQYF.

A remark on this clone: Other DNA variants within this sample encode the same CDR3. This chain links TRBV25-1 with TRBJ1-2; no clear D. Looked up from germline, CDR1 is MGHDK and CDR2 is SYGVNS. V was shortened by 1 base and J by 5 bases, with 5 bases between the two germline ends. CDR3 length: 12 amino acids. CDR3 region: CASSELRYGYTF. The CDR3 coding sequence is TGTGCCAGCAGTGAATTGCGGTATGGCTACACCTTC.

The chain employs TRBV7-9 and TRBJ1-6; the D is unclear. This CDR3 spans 14 amino acids. Germline V gene sequence: CDR1 SEHNR, CDR2 FQNEAQ (reference sequence). V lost 5 bases, J lost 5 bases, and 10 bases lay in between. As DNA, the CDR3 is TGTGCCAGCAGCCCGCCCGGAGATAATTCACCCCTCCACTTT. Protein product: CASSPPGDNSPLHF.

This chain uses TRBV7-2 with TRBJ1-3; TRBD1 matches at 9 bases. V was pared by 1 base and J by 5 bases, with 6 bases of the junction left unmatched. Germline V CDR1 and CDR2: SGHTA, FQGNSA. The CDR3 is made up of 16 amino acids. The CDR3 DNA is TGTGCCAGCAGCTTAGTTGGGACAGGGTCGAGAAACACCATATATTTT. Amino acids: CASSLVGTGSRNTIYF.

The V gene is TRBV6-6, the J gene TRBJ2-7; TRBD1 agrees at 8 bases. The DNA end lines up better with TRBJ2-1; the J call may be wrong. The germline gives CDR1 MNHNY, CDR2 SVGAGI (reference sequence). This CDR3 comprises 14 residues. CDR3 amino acids: CASRTQGQAYEQFF. The CDR3 bases are TGTGCCAGCAGGACGCAGGGACAGGCCTACGAGCAGTTCTTC.

The chain is built from TRBV4-3 and TRBJ2-7; TRBD1 aligns across 8 bases. Germline-derived CDR1 and CDR2 are LGHNA and YSLEER. This CDR3 region has 14 residues. After removal of 8 bases from V and 2 bases from J, the junction contained 8 bases not matched to a gene. The CDR3 loop reads CASSRDRLTYEQYF. Here the CDR3 DNA reads TGCGCCAGCTCAAGGGACAGGCTGACCTACGAGCAGTACTTC.

This chain links TRBV18 with TRBJ1-1; D ambiguous. The V gene lost 3 bases and the J gene lost 0 bases, with 11 bases spanning the gap. The CDR3 sequence is 15 residues long. The germline V gene encodes CDR1 KGHSH and CDR2 LQKENI. DNA of the CDR3: TGTGCCAGCTCACCCGCGGAAAGGATGAACACTGAAGCTTTCTTT. As protein: CASSPAERMNTEAFF.

As to this clone: At one end, the junction sequence differs from germline, possibly due to a read error. CDR3 loop: CASSQDRAGANTEAFF. DNA of the CDR3: TGCGCCAGCAGCCAAGATAGGGCAGGGGCGAACACTGAAGCTTTCTTT. The chain employs TRBV5-4 and TRBJ1-1; D perhaps matches TRBD1 (6 bases). This CDR3 has 16 amino acids. Germline-derived CDR1 and CDR2 are SGHNT and YYREEE (reference sequence).

The V call is TRBV5-1, the J call TRBJ2-5; 8 nucleotides match TRBD1. CDR3 length equals 16 residues. J gave up 5 bases and V 0 bases, and 9 bases lay outside the gene matches. CDR1 is SGHRS, CDR2 YFSETQ, per germline. CDR3 region: CASSLGLQGGIETQYF. The CDR3 bases are TGCGCCAGCAGCTTGGGGTTACAGGGGGGAATCGAGACCCAGTACTTC.

The count of this clone is one. The J gene is TRBJ1-1, the V gene TRBV5-1; D may be TRBD1 (6 bases). Germline CDR1 SGHRS, CDR2 YFSETQ. V shed 0 bases and J shed 7 bases, with 16 bases lying between them. The CDR3 is 15 residues long. The CDR3 coding sequence is TGCGCCAGCAGCTTGGGGACCACAGGGTTGGTTGAAGCTTTCTTT. It is translated as CASSLGTTGLVEAFF.

This chain uses TRBV6-4 with TRBJ2-7; D gene ambiguous. Germline lookup yields CDR1 MRHNA and CDR2 SNTAGT. Deletions cut 3 bases from V and 0 bases from J, with 15 bases between. The CDR3 sequence is 16 residues long. CDR3 sequence reads: CASSEVAEQYSYEQYF. CDR3 bases: TGTGCCAGCAGTGAAGTGGCCGAACAGTACTCCTACGAGCAGTACTTC.

This chain links TRBV19 with TRBJ2-1, with 11 bases lining up with TRBD2. This CDR3 is built from 17 residues. J gave up 3 bases and V 2 bases, and 6 bases lay outside the gene matches. Germline V lookup: CDR1 LNHDA, CDR2 SQIVND (reference sequence). The CDR3 sequence: CASSIKSGLAVYNEQFF. Written as DNA, the CDR3 is TGTGCCAGTAGTATAAAATCGGGACTAGCGGTCTACAATGAGCAGTTCTTC.

This chain joins TRBV9 and TRBJ2-7; weak D call: TRBD1 (6 bases). Per germline, CDR1 SGDLS and CDR2 YYNGEE. CDR3 length: 14 residues. Trimming left V 4 bases short and J 7 bases short, with 18 bases between. CDR3 nucleotide sequence: TGTGCCAGCAGCCCAGGACAGACTCGAGAGGAGCAGTACTTC. Translation gives CASSPGQTREEQYF.

The chain joins TRBV6-5 to TRBJ1-2; D possibly corresponds to TRBD1 (5 bases). Trimming removed 5 bases at V and 2 bases at J, with 6 bases between. This CDR3 spans 12 amino acids. CDR1 and CDR2 from the germline V gene are MNHEY and SVGAGI. The CDR3 DNA is TGTGCCAGCAGTACAGGAAACTATGGCTACACCTTC. Protein: CASSTGNYGYTF.

The chain uses TRBV5-6 and TRBJ1-4; TRBD1 agrees at 7 bases. CDR3 length: 17 residues. Germline V lookup: CDR1 SGHDT, CDR2 YYEEEE. Trimming removed 0 bases from V and 0 bases from J; junction bases left unmatched: 5. In nucleotides, the CDR3 is TGTGCCAGCAGCTTGGAGGCAGGGGGGACAACTAATGAAAAACTGTTTTTT. It specifies CASSLEAGGTTNEKLFF.